Shown below are 20 T cell receptor beta chains from a single sample sequenced in a study of cytomegalovirus exposure and HLA in healthy donors (TCRdb year 2017). The library was prepared using the immunoSEQ multiplex PCR assay. For the multiplex PCR, a mixture combining 60 forward primers for TCR Vbeta segments and 13 reverse primers for TCR Jbeta segments was used. In TCRdb, the immuneACCESS table is reduced to in-frame sequences with V and J assigned. These tables do not hold every clone; where another copy was compared, an unresolved V gene accounts for under half, and the others remain unexplained. This sample lists hundreds of thousands of clones; around 80% were detected once. The ten largest clones take up 3.8% of the sample. What was sequenced was PBMCs. The receptors stem from a male donor in good health and CMV-seronegative.

The chain has TRBV5-4 and TRBJ2-1, with 14 bases matching TRBD2. The CDR3 consists of 18 residues. Unmatched junction bases numbered 13, after V lost 4 bases and J lost 7 bases. CDR1 is SGHNT, CDR2 YYREEE, per germline (reference sequence). CDR3 loop: CASSAGGVGTSGSNEQFF. The CDR3 DNA sequence: TGTGCCAGCAGCGCCGGGGGGGTAGGGACTAGCGGGAGTAATGAGCAGTTCTTC.

The chain combines TRBV5-6 with TRBJ2-3, with 8 bases fitting TRBD1. The length of the CDR3 is 16 residues. The V gene end was trimmed by 2 bases and the J gene end by 2 bases; junction bases not matched to a gene: 7. The germline gives CDR1 SGHDT, CDR2 YYEEEE. The CDR3: CASSFLRDRPTDTQYF. DNA of the CDR3: TGTGCCAGCAGCTTTCTCCGGGACAGGCCCACAGATACGCAGTATTTT. The full variable domain, completed using reference TRBV5-6 and TRBJ2-3, is DAGVTQSPTHLIKTRGQQVTLRCSPKSGHDTVSWYQQALGQGPQFIFQYYEEEERQRGNFPDRFSGHQFPNYSSELNVNALLLGDSALYLCASSFLRDRPTDTQYFGPGTRLTVL.

This clone has just one count. The rearrangement uses TRBV6-5 and TRBJ2-2; 8 nucleotides agree with TRBD2. CDR1 and CDR2 from the germline V gene are MNHEY and SVGAGI. This CDR3 is 15 amino acids long. V was pared by 3 bases and J by 6 bases, with 6 bases of the junction left unmatched. DNA for the CDR3: TGTGCCAGCAGTTATTTGACCGGGGGGGCCGGGGAGCTGTTTTTT. This codes for CASSYLTGGAGELFF.

The V and J genes are TRBV5-1 and TRBJ1-6, with TRBD1 matching over 9 bases. The germline gives CDR1 SGHRS, CDR2 YFSETQ. V was pared by 3 bases and J by 6 bases, with 7 bases of the junction left unmatched. The CDR3 has 16 amino acids. The CDR3 is CASSWDRDRANSPLHF. DNA of the CDR3: TGCGCCAGCAGCTGGGACCGGGACAGGGCTAATTCACCCCTCCACTTT. Drawing the rest from reference TRBV5-1 and TRBJ1-6, the complete variable domain is KAGVTQTPRYLIKTRGQQVTLSCSPISGHRSVSWYQQTPGQGLQFLFEYFSETQRNKGNFPGRFSGRQFSNSRSEMNVSTLELGDSALYLCASSWDRDRANSPLHFGNGTRLTVT.

In this sample, this clone turned up a few times. The chain uses TRBV5-1 and TRBJ2-2; D not resolved. In germline, CDR1 is SGHRS, CDR2 YFSETQ. CDR3 length: 14 amino acids. Trimming took off 5 bases at V and 4 bases at J, with 12 bases between the two ends. CDR3 bases: TGCGCCAGCAGTAGCCCAAGGAGCACCGGGGAGCTGTTTTTT. This codes for CASSSPRSTGELFF.

The chain uses TRBV28 and TRBJ2-2; weak D call: TRBD1 (6 bases). Trimming took 3 bases from V and 6 from J, leaving 20 bases between them. CDR3 length equals 17 residues. The germline gives CDR1 MDHEN, CDR2 SYDVKM. The CDR3 DNA reads TGTGCCAGCAGTTTTGGCGGTGGGGGCGCCAAGGCCGGGGAGCTGTTTTTT. Encoded protein: CASSFGGGGAKAGELFF.

This chain links TRBV7-9 with TRBJ2-7; tentatively, D is TRBD1 (5 bases). The germline V gene has CDR1 SEHNR and CDR2 FQNEAQ (reference sequence). Trimming took 4 bases from V and 5 from J, leaving 12 bases between them. This CDR3 comprises 13 residues. The CDR3: CASSSDSGHEQYF. CDR3 nucleotide sequence: TGTGCCAGCAGCTCAGACTCAGGGCACGAGCAGTACTTC.

J is TRBJ1-1 and V is TRBV10-3, with TRBD1 matching over 7 bases. The V gene's germline CDR1 is ENHRY and CDR2 SYGVKD. The length of the CDR3 is 16 residues. V shed 0 bases and J 4 bases; nucleotides not matched to a gene: 8. The CDR3 sequence: CAISESSRGLGTEAFF. Here the CDR3 DNA reads TGTGCCATCAGTGAGTCCTCGAGGGGGCTCGGCACTGAAGCTTTCTTT.

This chain links TRBV5-4 with TRBJ2-1, with D perhaps matching TRBD1 (5 bases). This CDR3 contains 17 residues. Trimming stripped 4 bases from V and 1 base from J, with 18 bases between. The V gene's germline CDR1 is SGHNT and CDR2 YYREEE (reference sequence). The chain's CDR3 is CASSIGLGPASYNEQFF. DNA of the CDR3: TGTGCCAGCAGCATTGGATTGGGGCCTGCGTCCTACAATGAGCAGTTCTTC.

This clone turned up a few times. The chain uses TRBV6-1 and TRBJ1-5, with D perhaps matching TRBD1 (5 bases). Germline-derived CDR1 and CDR2 are MNHNS and SASEGT. The germline V and J ends were trimmed by 6 bases and 5 bases, with 11 bases remaining between them. This CDR3 is built from 13 residues. Here the CDR3 DNA reads TGTGCCAGCAGAACCGGGGGGGATCAGCCCCAGCATTTT. Its protein is CASRTGGDQPQHF.

CDR3 in DNA: TGCGCCAGCAGCTTGGACGGCCGGACAGATCAGCCCCAGCATTTT. It is translated as CASSLDGRTDQPQHF. The chain couples TRBV5-1 to TRBJ1-5, with D perhaps TRBD1 (6 bases). Trimming stripped 0 bases from V and 5 bases from J, with 12 bases between. The V gene's germline CDR1 is SGHRS and CDR2 YFSETQ. The CDR3 has 15 amino acids.

V and J are TRBV6-5 and TRBJ2-2; 7 nucleotides match TRBD1. Germline V gene data show CDR1 as MNHEY and CDR2 as SVGAGI. The CDR3 length is 15 residues. With V trimmed by 6 bases and J by 3 bases, 7 bases remained unmatched. The CDR3 is CASRPPTGDTGELFF. The CDR3 DNA follows: TGTGCCAGCAGGCCTCCTACAGGGGACACCGGGGAGCTGTTTTTT.

This chain joins TRBV5-1 and TRBJ2-5, with D perhaps matching TRBD1 (5 bases). Per the germline V gene, CDR1 is SGHRS and CDR2 is YFSETQ. The length of the CDR3 is 13 residues. The V end lost 0 bases, the J end lost 13 bases, and 16 bases lay between the germline ends. In DNA form, the CDR3 reads TGCGCCAGCAGCTTGGCCGGGCCAGGGAAACCGTACTTC. The encoded protein is CASSLAGPGKPYF. Filled out from reference TRBV5-1 and TRBJ2-5, the complete variable domain reads KAGVTQTPRYLIKTRGQQVTLSCSPISGHRSVSWYQQTPGQGLQFLFEYFSETQRNKGNFPGRFSGRQFSNSRSEMNVSTLELGDSALYLCASSLAGPGKPYFGPGTRLLVL.

The J gene is TRBJ1-2, the V gene TRBV2; 10 nucleotides align to TRBD1. Germline values: CDR1 SNHLY, CDR2 FYNNEI. V lost 2 bases and J lost 8; bases outside the gene matches: 5. The CDR3 runs to 14 residues. Here the CDR3 reads CASSESGTGDGYTF. CDR3 in DNA: TGTGCCAGCAGTGAAAGCGGGACAGGGGACGGCTACACCTTC.

The chain joins TRBV11-3 to TRBJ2-3, with D possibly being TRBD1 (5 bases). Germline-derived CDR1 and CDR2 are SGHNT and YENEEA. Deletions cut 4 bases from V and 5 bases from J, with 10 bases between. The CDR3 has 13 amino acids. The CDR3 bases are TGTGCCAGCAGCTCAGAAGGGGAAGATACGCAGTATTTT. It encodes CASSSEGEDTQYF.

The rearrangement joins TRBV6-6 to TRBJ1-2; D is ambiguous. The germline CDR1 and CDR2 sequences are MNHNY and SVGAGI (reference sequence). The germline V and J ends were trimmed by 5 bases and 0 bases, with 4 bases remaining between them. The CDR3 totals 12 residues. This CDR3 reads CASSTANYGYTF. CDR3 bases: TGTGCCAGCAGTACAGCTAACTATGGCTACACCTTC.

This clone was counted between two and nine times. The chain recombines TRBV5-4 with TRBJ1-1, with D hard to call. Trimming removed 0 bases from V and 9 bases from J, with 12 bases in between. The length of the CDR3 is 13 residues. CDR1 and CDR2 from the germline V gene are SGHNT and YYREEE (reference sequence). The CDR3 region is CASSLEATSKAFF. CDR3 DNA sequence: TGTGCCAGCAGCTTGGAGGCGACAAGTAAAGCTTTCTTT.

The chain employs TRBV9 and TRBJ2-2; D might be TRBD2 (5 bases). Trimming took off 1 base at V and 6 bases at J, with 10 bases between the two ends. The germline V gene has CDR1 SGDLS and CDR2 YYNGEE. This CDR3 spans 14 amino acids. The DNA of the CDR3 is TGTGCCAGCAGCGTATTCGAGGGCCCCGGGGAGCTGTTTTTT. Residues: CASSVFEGPGELFF.

On this clone itself: The same CDR3 also results from other DNA sequences found in this sample. The chain joins TRBV5-1 to TRBJ2-2; no firm D call. The ends were cut back, 0 bases at V and 4 bases at J, with 7 bases in the middle. This CDR3 region has 14 residues. CDR1 and CDR2 (germline): SGHRS, YFSETQ. The CDR3 is CASSLGGSTGELFF. For the CDR3, the DNA is TGCGCCAGCAGCTTGGGAGGTTCCACCGGGGAGCTGTTTTTT.

The chain uses TRBV18 and TRBJ2-2, with D possibly being TRBD2 (5 bases). CDR3 length equals 17 residues. CDR1 is KGHSH and CDR2 is LQKENI in the germline V gene. Trimming shortened V by 4 bases and J by 5 bases, and 20 bases separated the two germline ends. The CDR3 is CASSLIRARTGTGELFF. CDR3 bases: TGTGCCAGCTCACTTATCCGGGCTAGAACGGGGACCGGGGAGCTGTTTTTT.